This paragraph covers one TCR beta chain sequence. This clonotype is classified as large (0.1 to 1%). No much larger clone exists at a distance of one base, and base qualities are not known. The data originate from a study of Japanese encephalitis immunity and Zika vaccine responses (dated by TCRdb to about 2021). Some background on the complete study: The included participants were given three 5.0 ug doses of alum-adjuvanted ZPIV at weeks 0, 4 and 28. Some 12 participants were given two doses of JEV vaccine (IXIARO) 28 days apart, two to three months before the first ZPIV dose. ZIKV peptides were 15-mers overlapping by 11 residues, selected for NetMHCpan/NetMHCII-predicted epitopes with affinity below 50 nM. Some eleven participants received one dose of YFV vaccine (YF-VAX) before ZPIV, and roughly ten participants were flavivirus-naive. For stimulation, either ZIKV structural-protein peptide pools divided into flavivirus-conserved and non-conserved sets were used, or JEV or YFV peptides matching the pre-vaccination. The study tested whether prior Japanese encephalitis virus (JEV) or yellow fever virus (YFV) vaccination shaped CD4 T cell responses to the Zika vaccine. More than five representative participants from each pre-vaccination group were selected for TCR sequencing, using samples from week 0 (after pre-vaccination and before ZPIV) and week 52. TCR repertoires were also analyzed from three flavivirus-naive individuals at weeks 2, 6 and 52 after starting ZPIV vaccination. What the work shows at the level of the full study, not this receptor alone: JEV-pre-vaccinated donors showed higher repertoire similarity across time-points and stimulations than YFV-pre-vaccinated donors, indicating more clonotypes common to ZIKV and JEV stimulation. Because there were not enough samples, the peptide pools could not be deconvoluted, which meant the specific peptides behind the cross-reactive responses went unidentified. In JEV-pre-vaccinated donors, the repertoire richness of CD4 T cells responding to conserved ZIKV epitopes decreased significantly after ZPIV. Only a few individuals showed CD8 T cell responses to the ZIKV peptide pools, and those responses were of very low magnitude. Samples clustered by participant with no similarity between individuals, suggesting no public TCRs were detected. Rather than the whole vaccinated cohort, the analysis covered just a subset of trial participants, namely those who received three doses and had adequate samples.

The cysteine opens and the phenylalanine closes a CDR3 of 16 amino acids. Of the read, only the CDR3 DNA is kept; its 48 bases are in frame from base 1. Trimming leaves V shorter by 6 bases and J shorter by 0 bases, with the junction holding 8 bases beyond the gene matches. Based on the germline V gene, the CDR1 and CDR2 sequences are SGHAT and FQNNGV. Libraries came from 5' RACE. Before sequencing, the TCRbeta libraries were pooled in proportion to the number of cells sorted for each library. Total RNA from sorted cells was extracted with RNAzol RT, and cDNA was made with an oligo(dT) primer and a template-switching oligo. The TCRbeta V-CDR3-J region was amplified by PCR with Kapa HiFi between a SMARTer oligo primer and a TCRbeta constant-region primer. Illumina adaptors and sample-specific index barcodes were added in a second PCR, with HighPrep bead cleanup and a Bioanalyzer check confirming a band of roughly 650 bp. Sequencing of the libraries was done on an Illumina MiSeq using 2x151 bp paired-end reads. The published analysis was carried out like this. Reads were demultiplexed with an in-house Java program, and TCRbeta annotations were assigned and clonotypes were counted with MiXCR. To assess repertoire overlap, Morisita-Horn indices from the R package vegan were used, along with UPGMA clustering and Circos plots of recurring clonotypes. Shannon diversity and richness were normalized to the maximum possible value based on input cell numbers, so that values between 0 and 1 were obtained. CDR3beta sequences were aligned using MUSCLE, distances were calculated using SeqinR, and multidimensional scaling was plotted in R. The public reads were quality trimmed at Q25 with fastp and then assembled into clones with MiXCR by TCRdb, keeping productive beta chains. CDR3 protein sequences are deduplicated, and each keeps its most common genes and DNA. The V and J calls follow TCRdb's processing rather than the paper's. Counted in this sample were 200 to 250 distinct CDR3 sequences; 5.9% of them appeared once. About two fifths of the sample belongs to the ten largest clones.

PBMCs were stained with CellTrace CFSE and grown for approximately six days in RPMI containing around 8.1% human serum and peptide pools at around 1.1 ug/mL each. On a BD FACSAria, proliferating CD4 T cells were sorted without fixation as live CD56-CD19-CD16-CD3+CD4+ CFSE-low cells. The enrolled adults were healthy and tested seronegative for ZIKV, JEV, YFV, DENV and WNV on microneutralization screening. Samples came from a phase 1, double-blinded, randomized, placebo-controlled trial of an alum-adjuvanted Zika purified-inactivated virus (ZPIV) vaccine. Peripheral blood mononuclear cells were isolated by standard procedure and were kept frozen in liquid nitrogen until use.

This TCR derives from an adult woman who received an inactivated Zika virus vaccine. The rearrangement combines TRBV11-2 with TRBJ2-1, and 7 junctional nucleotides match TRBD2. Material: antigen-activated CD4+ T cells from blood, cultured, obtained during a Zika inactivated vaccine study. The CDR3 is CASSPRAGNSYNEQFF. The base sequence is TGTGCCAGCAGTCCAAGAGCGGGAAACTCCTACAATGAGCAGTTCTTC.